This T cell receptor beta chain was documented in a study of beta chain features in type 1 diabetes. For the study at large: Healthy donors and patients showed comparable age, gender and cell yields.

The CDR3 is made up of 16 amino acids. Trimming shortened V by 1 base and J by 0 bases, and 10 bases separated the two germline ends. Per the germline V gene, CDR1 is SGHTA and CDR2 is FQGNSA. Regarding this clone: Its antigen is not identified.

Points from the study as a whole: Patients with Type 1 diabetes showed moderately but significantly shorter TCRB CDR3s in all four CD4+ subsets. For type 1 diabetes patients, VDJ junctions showed fewer insertions and more deletions.

TCRB transcripts that were expressed got sequenced, as all of the isolated RNA had been reverse transcribed. Data came from immunoSEQ multiplex PCR; TCRdb stores just in-frame clones and leaves some out. The sample has roughly 340,000 clones; about 14% are singletons. The V call is TRBV7-2, the J call TRBJ1-5, with D perhaps TRBD1 (5 bases). This sequence originates from a woman aged 18 to 35 with type 1 diabetes. Sequencing was performed on naive CD4+ T cells from blood. CDR3 loop: CASSLGAGYSNQPQHF. For the CDR3, the DNA is TGTGCCAGCAGCTTAGGGGCAGGGTATAGCAATCAGCCCCAGCATTTT. Complete variable domain (other parts from reference TRBV7-2 and TRBJ1-5): GAGVSQSPSNKVTEKGKDVELRCDPISGHTALYWYRQSLGQGLEFLIYFQGNSAPDKSGLPSDRFSAERTGGSVSTLTIQRTQQEDSAVYLCASSLGAGYSNQPQHFGDGTRLSIL.